The next 25 T cell receptor beta chains were all read from a single sample in a study of blood T cell repertoires in COVID-19 (dated by TCRdb to 2020 to 2022). The library was obtained by the immunoSEQ multiplex PCR assay. TCRdb provides this immuneACCESS table in a form limited to in-frame rearrangements. Some clones are lacking; in checked studies, under half of them reflect an unresolved V gene, and why the rest are absent is not known. In all, the sample holds 350,000 to 450,000 clones, and 88% of those were seen once. The top ten hold about 1.5% of the sample. Material: PBMCs or T cells enriched from blood (not recorded which). All receptors come from a woman between 18 and 29 years old who had been exposed to COVID-19.

This clone was seen a single time. The genes are TRBV2 and TRBJ2-3; 10 positions match TRBD2. Trimming at V came to 4 bases and at J to 3 bases, leaving 4 bases not matched to a gene. CDR3 size: 15 residues. Looked up from germline, CDR1 is SNHLY and CDR2 is FYNNEI. The chain's CDR3 is CASSVLAGMTDTQYF. As DNA, the CDR3 is TGTGCCAGCAGTGTACTAGCGGGGATGACAGATACGCAGTATTTT.

This clone appeared a single time. The chain carries TRBV15 and TRBJ2-1, with TRBD2 identical over 8 bases. CDR1 LNHNV and CDR2 YYDKDF come from the germline V gene (reference sequence). CDR3 length equals 17 residues. J lost 9 bases, V lost 3 bases, and 16 bases had no gene match. CDR3 sequence reads: CATSSDDSGEPLGEQFF. The CDR3 nucleotides read TGTGCCACCAGCAGTGACGATAGCGGGGAACCTTTAGGTGAGCAGTTCTTC.

This sequence joins TRBV11-3 and TRBJ2-1; the D gene is possibly TRBD2 (7 bases). Looked up from germline, CDR1 is SGHNT and CDR2 is YENEEA. Trimming left V 3 bases short and J 8 bases short, with 11 bases between. The CDR3 spans 13 residues. The CDR3 spells CASSLGGRDEQFF. The CDR3 DNA follows: TGTGCCAGCAGCTTGGGGGGGCGTGATGAGCAGTTCTTC.

V gene TRBV7-2 combines with J gene TRBJ2-2; TRBD2 matches 9 bases. V lost 1 base to trimming and J lost 3 bases; unmatched junction nucleotides: 9. CDR1 and CDR2 from the germline V gene are SGHTA and FQGNSA. The CDR3 loop spans 18 amino acids. The CDR3 DNA follows: TGTGCCAGCAGCTTAGTGAGGCTAGCGGGGATGGACACCGGGGAGCTGTTTTTT. It translates to CASSLVRLAGMDTGELFF.

The chain is built from TRBV7-2 and TRBJ2-6, with unresolved D. The germline V gene has CDR1 SGHTA and CDR2 FQGNSA. The germline V and J ends were trimmed by 5 bases and 0 bases, with 11 bases remaining between them. This CDR3 spans 16 amino acids. Here the CDR3 reads CASSTRPSSGANVLTF. As DNA, the CDR3 is TGTGCCAGCAGCACCAGACCTAGCTCTGGGGCCAACGTCCTGACTTTC.

J is TRBJ1-2 and V is TRBV3-1 (or the pseudogene TRBV3-2); perhaps TRBD1 as D (5 bases). The CDR3 totals 14 residues. Trimming left V 0 bases short and J 7 bases short, with 12 bases between. Germline CDR1 is LGHDT and CDR2 is YNNKEL (reference sequence). CDR3 amino acids: CASSQEVGQSGYTF. In nucleotides, the CDR3 is TGTGCCAGCAGCCAAGAGGTGGGGCAGTCTGGCTACACCTTC.

V and J are TRBV6-1 and TRBJ2-1; 11 nucleotides line up with TRBD2. Germline lookup yields CDR1 MNHNS and CDR2 SASEGT. The ends lost 3 bases at V and 6 bases at J; junction bases unmatched: 16. The CDR3 totals 19 residues. CDR3 amino acids: CASSESRTSGRLGANEQFF. CDR3 coding DNA: TGTGCCAGCAGTGAGTCGAGGACTAGCGGGCGTCTAGGAGCCAATGAGCAGTTCTTC.

V gene TRBV5-6 combines with J gene TRBJ1-3, with unresolved D. In germline, CDR1 is SGHDT, CDR2 YYEEEE. The germline V and J ends were trimmed by 3 bases and 0 bases, with 13 bases remaining between them. The CDR3 spans 16 residues. The CDR3 sequence: CASSYGSMSSGNTIYF. The CDR3 DNA reads TGTGCCAGCAGCTACGGGAGTATGAGCTCTGGAAACACCATATATTTT. The full variable domain, with the rest looked up from reference TRBV5-6 and TRBJ1-3, is DAGVTQSPTHLIKTRGQQVTLRCSPKSGHDTVSWYQQALGQGPQFIFQYYEEEERQRGNFPDRFSGHQFPNYSSELNVNALLLGDSALYLCASSYGSMSSGNTIYFGEGSWLTVV.

The V and J genes are TRBV30 and TRBJ2-5; perhaps TRBD2 as D (5 bases). The CDR3 runs 15 residues. Trimming took 3 bases from V and 2 from J, leaving 16 bases between them. From germline, CDR1 is GTSNPN and CDR2 SVGIG (reference sequence). This chain's CDR3 is CAWSGEGHSQETQYF. The CDR3 DNA reads TGTGCCTGGAGCGGGGAAGGGCACTCTCAAGAGACCCAGTACTTC.

The genes are TRBV7-9 and TRBJ2-4; TRBD1 might be the D (6 bases). V shed 5 bases and J shed 1 base, with 12 bases lying between them. In germline, CDR1 is SEHNR, CDR2 FQNEAQ (reference sequence). The CDR3 spans 15 residues. The CDR3 sequence is CASSTTRGAKNIQYF. The CDR3 bases are TGTGCCAGCAGCACGACGAGGGGGGCCAAAAACATTCAGTACTTC.

This clone is a singleton in its sample. This chain links TRBV5-1 with TRBJ2-7; TRBD1 might be the D (5 bases). The germline V gene has CDR1 SGHRS and CDR2 YFSETQ. V gave up 4 bases and J gave up 11 bases, with 16 bases separating them. This CDR3 spans 12 amino acids. CDR3: CASSLVSREKYF. The CDR3 DNA reads TGCGCCAGCAGCCTGGTATCCAGGGAAAAGTACTTC.

The chain uses TRBV15 and TRBJ1-1; D is undetermined. The CDR3 is made up of 16 amino acids. V lost 1 base and J 0 bases, leaving 12 bases between the germline ends. Looked up from germline, CDR1 is LNHNV and CDR2 is YYDKDF (reference sequence). CDR3 nucleotides: TGTGCCACCAGCAGAGTCGGGGTGAGAATGAACACTGAAGCTTTCTTT. It specifies CATSRVGVRMNTEAFF.

The chain uses TRBV5-1 and TRBJ1-1, with TRBD1 identical over 9 bases. The junction had 10 bases not matched to a gene; V was cut back by 4 bases and J by 3 bases. The V gene's germline CDR1 is SGHRS and CDR2 YFSETQ. The CDR3 extends over 16 amino acids. The DNA of the CDR3 is TGCGCCAGCAGCCCCTCGGGACAGGGAGGGGACACTGAAGCTTTCTTT. Encoded protein: CASSPSGQGGDTEAFF.

The V gene is TRBV27, the J gene TRBJ2-3, with 8 positions matching TRBD2. Germline trimming cut 2 bases from V and 1 base from J; bases unmatched to any gene: 5. The CDR3 consists of 16 residues. Germline loops: CDR1 MNHEY, CDR2 SMNVEV (reference sequence). DNA for the CDR3: TGTGCCAGCAGTTTAATGGCTAGCGGGCGCACAGATACGCAGTATTTT. It yields the protein CASSLMASGRTDTQYF.

The CDR3 sequence: CASSPHSGNTEAFF. The CDR3 region has the DNA TGTGCCAGCAGCCCCCATTCGGGGAACACTGAAGCTTTCTTT. The J gene is TRBJ1-1, the V gene TRBV28; D not certain. Trimming removed 6 bases at V and 1 base at J, with 12 bases between. The CDR3 runs to 14 residues. The germline V gene encodes CDR1 MDHEN and CDR2 SYDVKM.

The genes are TRBV29-1 and TRBJ1-4; TRBD1 aligns across 9 bases. V was pared by 7 bases and J by 7 bases, with 16 bases of the junction left unmatched. Looked up from germline, CDR1 is SQVTM and CDR2 is ANQGSEA. The CDR3 runs to 16 residues. CDR3 nucleotides: TGCAGCGCTCCTATCCTTTTACAGGGGGCGGGTGAAAAACTGTTTTTT. Amino acid sequence: CSAPILLQGAGEKLFF. The variable domain in full, completed from reference TRBV29-1 and TRBJ1-4, reads SAVISQKPSRDICQRGTSLTIQCQVDSQVTMMFWYRQQPGQSLTLIATANQGSEATYESGFVIDKFPISRPNLTFSTLTVSNMSPEDSSIYLCSAPILLQGAGEKLFFGSGTQLSVL.

The V call is TRBV11-2, the J call TRBJ2-7; 7 positions agree with TRBD1. This CDR3 is built from 14 residues. From germline, CDR1 is SGHAT and CDR2 FQNNGV. The trim removed 5 bases at V and 2 bases at J, leaving 6 bases unmatched. For the CDR3, the DNA is TGTGCCAGCAGCCAAGGACAGGAGACCTACGAGCAGTACTTC. It yields the protein CASSQGQETYEQYF.

The CDR3 DNA follows: TGTGCCAGCAGTTTCGGGACCTACGAGCAGTACTTC. It encodes CASSFGTYEQYF. The rearrangement links TRBV28 to TRBJ2-7, with D possibly TRBD2 on 5 matching bases. The V and J ends lost 3 bases and 2 bases respectively, with 5 bases between them. The CDR3 totals 12 residues. Germline-derived CDR1 and CDR2 are MDHEN and SYDVKM.

The chain employs TRBV19 and TRBJ2-3; 9 bases are a match to TRBD2. The CDR3 has 17 amino acids. Germline V gene sequence: CDR1 LNHDA, CDR2 SQIVND (reference sequence). V dropped 0 bases and J dropped 0; count of bases not matched to a gene: 4. The CDR3 region is CASSIEASGTSTDTQYF. CDR3 coding DNA: TGTGCCAGTAGTATAGAAGCTAGCGGGACTAGCACAGATACGCAGTATTTT.

The chain has TRBV28 and TRBJ2-2; D is ambiguous. Germline V CDR1 and CDR2: MDHEN, SYDVKM. This CDR3 comprises 14 residues. V gave up 4 bases and J gave up 6 bases, with 12 bases separating them. CDR3 DNA: TGTGCCAGCAGTTCCCCGGGTGGCGCCGGGGAGCTGTTTTTT. It translates to CASSSPGGAGELFF.

The V and J genes are TRBV4-3 and TRBJ2-6; 7 nucleotides align to TRBD1. Germline V CDR1 and CDR2: LGHNA, YSLEER. The ends lost 0 bases at V and 2 bases at J; junction bases unmatched: 10. The CDR3 runs to 19 residues. The CDR3 DNA is TGCGCCAGCAGCCAAGATTACCAAAGGGGGCTGGCTGGGGCCAACGTCCTGACTTTC. Translation gives CASSQDYQRGLAGANVLTF.

A few counts support this clone. The rearrangement uses TRBV11-2 and TRBJ1-5, with 7 bases fitting TRBD1. Trimming took 5 bases from V and 2 from J; bases not matched to a gene: 6. CDR1 is SGHAT and CDR2 is FQNNGV in the germline V gene. This CDR3 is 15 amino acids long. The CDR3 loop is CASSPGTVGNQPQHF. CDR3 nucleotide sequence: TGTGCCAGCAGCCCAGGGACAGTAGGCAATCAGCCCCAGCATTTT.

This chain uses TRBV7-9 with TRBJ2-7; D perhaps matches TRBD1 (5 bases). V was trimmed by 5 bases and J by 5 bases, leaving 16 bases between them. The CDR3 runs 14 residues. Germline CDR1 reads SEHNR; CDR2 reads FQNEAQ (reference sequence). Written as DNA, the CDR3 is TGTGCCAGCAGCCCGCCGGTTGGGGCACACGAGCAGTACTTC. It encodes CASSPPVGAHEQYF.

This clone was counted only a few times. The chain recombines TRBV7-2 with TRBJ2-7; 12 bases map to TRBD2. This CDR3 is 14 amino acids long. The J segment lost 5 bases and the V segment lost 6 bases, leaving 5 bases of the junction unmatched. Per germline, CDR1 SGHTA and CDR2 FQGNSA. The CDR3 DNA follows: TGTGCCAGCAGACCGACTAGCGGGAGTGACGAGCAGTACTTC. It translates to CASRPTSGSDEQYF.

The rearrangement joins TRBV7-9 to TRBJ1-6, with 7 bases fitting TRBD1. Looked up from germline, CDR1 is SEHNR and CDR2 is FQNEAQ (reference sequence). CDR3 length equals 15 residues. The junction had 9 bases not matched to a gene; V was cut back by 2 bases and J by 11 bases. CDR3 in amino acids: CASSLFTTGTPPLHF. In DNA, the CDR3 is TGTGCCAGCAGCTTATTCACGACAGGGACCCCACCCCTCCACTTT.